This paragraph covers one TCR beta chain sequence. It has no known antigen specificity. One end of the junction does not line up with germline, which may come from a read error. The sample belongs to a study of T cells in Graves' hyperthyroidism and ophthalmopathy (dated by TCRdb to between 2017 and 2020). Background on the whole study: Peripheral blood samples were taken at initial diagnosis, before any treatment was given. Thyroid tissue and blood T-cell repertoires from about six Graves' hyperthyroidism patients were also compared in the study. A discovery cohort of around 98 patients, about 40 with Graves' ophthalmopathy and over 55 with stable Graves' hyperthyroidism, was used to find distinguishing TCR V-J signatures. Prospective prediction of ophthalmopathy was tested in an independent validation cohort of approximately 19 hyperthyroidism patients and 17 patients who later progressed to ophthalmopathy. The roughly 90 discovery patients were divided at random into training and test sets in a 7:3 ratio. According to the paper, TCR Vbeta CDR3 sequencing was carried out on 135 peripheral blood samples, which came from 40 to 45 ophthalmopathy, some 73 hyperthyroidism and roughly 17 progressor patients. After sampling, hyperthyroidism patients received methimazole starting at 30 mg daily, and ophthalmopathy patients received high-dose intravenous methylprednisolone. General study outcomes and caveats: Sample size was not statistically predetermined, and blinding of investigators to group allocation was not performed. Blood samples also contained most of the expanded thyroid clonotypes (frequency above 0.001), which suggests that blood repertoires may reflect thyroid immune responses. In cross-validation, a model built on a 13 V-J signature told ophthalmopathy apart from stable hyperthyroidism with about 90% sensitivity and roughly 83% specificity, and in testing the same model reached 80%/75%. In validation, the model predicted progression to ophthalmopathy a median of roughly 6.2 months before onset, with 65% to 71% sensitivity and about 75% specificity.

From the cysteine up to the phenylalanine, the CDR3 has a length of 13 residues. CDR3 DNA is the only sequence kept; it has 39 bases, read in frame from the first base. Stable Graves' hyperthyroidism was defined as no progression to ophthalmopathy during 18 months of follow-up. The hyperthyroidism patients were between 18 and 65 years old and newly diagnosed, with a disease duration of less than 2 months. Exclusion was applied to patients with uncontrolled infections, other autoimmune diseases, pregnancy or lactation. Diagnoses relied on clinical symptoms, serum thyroxine and TRAb, thyroid ultrasound and orbital computed tomography. PBMCs were isolated from roughly 10 ml of fresh peripheral blood by Ficoll-Paque density gradient centrifugation. Total RNA was extracted using Trizol reagent, and RNA quality was assessed on an Agilent 2100 Bioanalyzer. TCR beta CDR3 regions were amplified from RNA transcripts. The TCR CDR3 was subjected to a first round of RT-PCR using the HTBI primer set and the Qiagen OneStep RT-PCR kit. A second multiplex PCR round built the libraries, followed by size selection and purification. The libraries were sequenced on an Illumina HiSeq2000 using paired-end 100 bp reads. The published analysis was carried out like this. SOAPnuke was used to process the raw data, with reads discarded if the reads contained adapters or uncalled bases, had a mean Phred below 15, or lacked an exact constant-primer or identifier match. High-quality paired reads were merged using COPE v1.2.5, and each unique nucleotide sequence was defined as a clonotype. MiTCR v1.1 was used to align the clonotypes against IMGT TRBV, TRBD and TRBJ reference segments. The analysis included only V-J combinations with a frequency above 0.0001, which together covered around 99% of the repertoires. The TCS score was defined as the ratio of F50 (clonal expansion) to E x V (chaos), calculated using BLOSUM62-based TCRdist between CDR3 peptides within each V-J. Welch's t-statistics and random forest reduced roughly 500 V-J features to 13, which were used in a naive Bayes classifier (R e1071). The public reads were reanalyzed by TCRdb: fastp trimming at Q25, MiXCR alignment, in-frame beta chains only. Every distinct CDR3 protein forms one entry, paired with its most common genes and DNA. TCRdb's processing, not the authors', yielded these V and J calls. This sample is represented by more than 75,000 distinct CDR3 sequences; approximately 56% of them were singletons. 25% to 30% of the sample lies in the top ten.

The chain joins TRBV7-1 to TRBJ1-5; a tentative D match to TRBD1 spans 5 bases. TRBV7-1 qualifies as an ORF whose function is uncertain. Material for sequencing was blood. The origin of this receptor is a middle-aged woman with Graves' hyperthyroidism. In nucleotides, the sequence is TGTGCCAGCAGCTCCAACCGGGGGTCGGGTCAAAATTTT. This codes for CASSSNRGSGQNF.